A selection of T cell receptor beta chains follows, all from one sample in a study of OX40 agonist ivuxolimab in advanced cancers. TCRdb's copy holds only in-frame clones and misses some; the assay was immunoSEQ multiplex PCR. The sample contains more than 30,000 clones, about nine tenths of which appear only once. The sequencing used CD4+ or CD8+ T cells sorted from blood, collected in a trial of the OX40 agonist ivuxolimab. These receptors all come from an adult with an advanced solid tumor such as melanoma, head and neck, liver or kidney cancer. Both conserved end residues are part of each CDR3. Each record gives: D gene, V gene, J gene, clone size, CDR3 protein, CDR3 DNA. A D gene is named only where the DNA matches it firmly. Where a row states a size, it is once, few, many or the class of an expanded clone; other rows omit it.

D: .; V: TRBV11-2; J: TRBJ2-5; size: .; CDR3: CASSPLKTQYF; DNA: TGTGCCAGCAGCCCCCTCAAGACCCAGTACTTC
D: TRBD2; V: TRBV5-1; J: TRBJ2-5; size: .; CDR3: CASSAGPSGHTETQYF; DNA: TGCGCCAGCAGCGCCGGGCCTAGCGGACATACAGAGACCCAGTACTTC
D: TRBD2; V: TRBV5-1; J: TRBJ2-7; size: .; CDR3: CASSPGTSTLGEQYF; DNA: TGCGCCAGCAGTCCCGGGACTAGCACGTTGGGCGAGCAGTACTTC
D: TRBD1; V: TRBV27; J: TRBJ2-2; size: .; CDR3: CASSREEDRFIAGELFF; DNA: TGTGCCAGCAGTCGGGAAGAGGACAGGTTTATCGCCGGGGAGCTGTTTTTT
D: .; V: TRBV6-5; J: TRBJ2-2; size: once; CDR3: CASSYRGTANTGELFF; DNA: TGTGCCAGCAGTTACCGAGGGACGGCGAACACCGGGGAGCTGTTTTTT
D: .; V: TRBV6-5; J: TRBJ2-4; size: once; CDR3: CASSLSGEAKNIQYF; DNA: TGTGCCAGCAGCCTCTCCGGGGAAGCCAAAAACATTCAGTACTTC
D: .; V: TRBV28; J: TRBJ2-1; size: .; CDR3: CASSSPGETFNEQFF; DNA: TGTGCCAGCAGCTCCCCAGGGGAAACTTTCAATGAGCAGTTCTTC
D: .; V: TRBV7-2; J: TRBJ1-2; size: .; CDR3: CASSPTVGQTNNYGYTF; DNA: TGTGCCAGCAGCCCTACGGTCGGACAAACGAATAACTATGGCTACACCTTC
D: TRBD2; V: TRBV7-9; J: TRBJ2-5; size: .; CDR3: CASSSPSGAGQETQYF; DNA: TGTGCCAGCAGCTCTCCTTCGGGAGCGGGGCAAGAGACCCAGTACTTC
D: TRBD2; V: TRBV9; J: TRBJ2-3; size: .; CDR3: CASSAGSGYNTDTQYF; DNA: TGTGCCAGCAGCGCCGGTAGCGGGTACAACACAGATACGCAGTATTTT
D: TRBD1; V: TRBV6-7; J: TRBJ1-2; size: .; CDR3: CASSGDRGQDNYGYTF; DNA: TGTGCCAGCAGTGGTGACAGGGGGCAGGATAACTATGGCTACACCTTC
D: TRBD1; V: TRBV14; J: TRBJ2-7; size: .; CDR3: CASSLRTGGYEQYF; DNA: TGTGCCAGCAGCCTAAGGACAGGGGGTTACGAGCAGTACTTC
D: TRBD2; V: TRBV27; J: TRBJ2-7; size: .; CDR3: CASMRGAGLSYEQYF; DNA: TGTGCCAGCATGAGGGGAGCGGGGCTCTCTTACGAGCAGTACTTC
D: TRBD2; V: TRBV7-8; J: TRBJ2-2; size: .; CDR3: CASSLAPPSGKNTGELFF; DNA: TGTGCCAGCAGCTTAGCGCCCCCTAGCGGGAAGAACACCGGGGAGCTGTTTTTT
D: .; V: TRBV5-5; J: TRBJ2-7; size: .; CDR3: CASTSPRSLRPYEQYF; DNA: TGTGCCAGCACCTCCCCGCGGTCCCTAAGACCTTACGAGCAGTACTTC
D: TRBD1; V: TRBV28; J: TRBJ1-5; size: .; CDR3: CASSPGTGGSFQPQHF; DNA: TGTGCCAGCAGTCCGGGGACAGGGGGAAGTTTTCAGCCCCAGCATTTT
D: .; V: TRBV5-5; J: TRBJ1-2; size: .; CDR3: CASSFTVPNYGYTF; DNA: TGTGCCAGCAGCTTTACAGTCCCCAACTATGGCTACACCTTC
D: .; V: TRBV29-1; J: TRBJ2-3; size: .; CDR3: CSVGGTDTQYF; DNA: TGCAGCGTTGGGGGAACAGATACGCAGTATTTT
D: .; V: TRBV7-2; J: TRBJ2-2; size: once; CDR3: CASSAKLRGELFF; DNA: TGTGCCAGCAGCGCCAAGTTGCGGGGGGAGCTGTTTTTT
D: TRBD1; V: TRBV2; J: TRBJ1-5; size: few; CDR3: CASNPQGAPQPQHF; DNA: TGTGCCAGCAACCCACAGGGGGCCCCTCAGCCCCAGCATTTT
D: .; V: TRBV5-1; J: TRBJ2-7; size: .; CDR3: CASSLVVDGEQYF; DNA: TGCGCCAGCAGCTTGGTAGTGGACGGCGAGCAGTACTTC
D: .; V: TRBV7-8; J: TRBJ2-3; size: .; CDR3: CASSLVVRHSTDTQYF; DNA: TGTGCCAGCAGCTTAGTTGTCAGGCATAGCACAGATACGCAGTATTTT
D: .; V: TRBV7-9; J: TRBJ2-1; size: medium-sized; CDR3: CASSSGRTLYQFF; DNA: TGTGCCAGCAGCTCCGGGAGAACTTTATATCAGTTCTTC
D: .; V: TRBV5-1; J: TRBJ1-2; size: .; CDR3: CASSLVTATFGYTF; DNA: TGCGCCAGCAGCTTGGTAACAGCGACTTTTGGCTACACCTTC
D: .; V: TRBV5-5; J: TRBJ2-3; size: .; CDR3: CASSSRRGVTDTQYF; DNA: TGTGCCAGCAGCAGTCGGAGGGGAGTCACAGATACGCAGTATTTT
D: TRBD2; V: TRBV6-8; J: TRBJ2-5; size: .; CDR3: CAGTAGPGRETQYF; DNA: TGTGCCGGCACGGCGGGCCCCGGGAGGGAGACCCAGTACTTC
D: .; V: TRBV7-6; J: TRBJ2-3; size: .; CDR3: CASSLARRAMSTDTQYF; DNA: TGTGCCAGCAGCTTAGCGCGTCGAGCGATGAGCACAGATACGCAGTATTTT
D: .; V: TRBV29-1; J: TRBJ1-5; size: few; CDR3: CSVGQLNQPQHF; DNA: TGCAGCGTTGGACAGTTAAATCAGCCCCAGCATTTT
D: .; V: TRBV19; J: TRBJ2-1; size: once; CDR3: CASRSAGRNEQFF; DNA: TGTGCCAGTAGATCTGCAGGCCGCAATGAGCAGTTCTTC
D: TRBD1; V: TRBV9; J: TRBJ1-1; size: .; CDR3: CASSPTGVFGTEAFF; DNA: TGTGCCAGCAGCCCGACAGGGGTATTCGGCACTGAAGCTTTCTTT
D: TRBD1; V: TRBV9; J: TRBJ2-7; size: .; CDR3: CASSATGEEQYF; DNA: TGTGCCAGCAGCGCGACAGGGGAAGAACAGTACTTC
D: TRBD2; V: TRBV5-1; J: TRBJ2-5; size: .; CDR3: CASSLTSAGVETQYF; DNA: TGCGCCAGCAGCCTTACGTCAGCGGGAGTAGAGACCCAGTACTTC
D: TRBD2; V: TRBV9; J: TRBJ2-7; size: .; CDR3: CASSPRLAGSYEQYF; DNA: TGTGCCAGCAGCCCTCGACTAGCGGGTTCCTACGAGCAGTACTTC
D: .; V: TRBV5-4; J: TRBJ1-1; size: .; CDR3: CASSLGAGTEAFF; DNA: TGTGCCAGCAGCTTGGGGGCCGGCACTGAAGCTTTCTTT
D: .; V: TRBV19; J: TRBJ1-5; size: .; CDR3: CASSRTVFEPQHF; DNA: TGTGCCAGTAGTAGGACGGTCTTTGAGCCCCAGCATTTT
D: .; V: TRBV28; J: TRBJ1-2; size: .; CDR3: CASSATSYGYTF; DNA: TGTGCCAGCAGTGCGACTTCTTATGGCTACACCTTC
D: .; V: TRBV5-1; J: TRBJ1-2; size: .; CDR3: CASSFGDYGYTF; DNA: TGCGCCAGCAGCTTTGGGGACTATGGCTACACCTTC
D: .; V: TRBV30; J: TRBJ1-5; size: few; CDR3: CAWSSLGRAHQPQHF; DNA: TGTGCCTGGAGTAGCCTGGGGAGGGCTCATCAGCCCCAGCATTTT
D: .; V: TRBV7-6; J: TRBJ2-2; size: .; CDR3: CASSSTVVGGELFF; DNA: TGTGCCAGCAGCTCGACAGTCGTGGGCGGGGAGCTGTTTTTT
D: .; V: TRBV7-9; J: TRBJ2-1; size: .; CDR3: CASTWGFPILNEQFF; DNA: TGTGCCAGCACTTGGGGCTTTCCGATTCTCAATGAGCAGTTCTTC
D: TRBD1; V: TRBV28; J: TRBJ2-7; size: .; CDR3: CASSLPSGTGAPYEQYF; DNA: TGTGCCAGCAGTTTACCCTCCGGGACAGGTGCCCCCTACGAGCAGTACTTC
D: .; V: TRBV5-6; J: TRBJ1-5; size: .; CDR3: CASSLRAVGGNQPQHF; DNA: TGTGCCAGCAGCTTAAGGGCGGTTGGCGGCAATCAGCCCCAGCATTTT
D: .; V: TRBV11-2; J: TRBJ1-6; size: .; CDR3: CASSFPPTKSRNSPLHF; DNA: TGTGCCAGCAGCTTCCCTCCGACTAAGTCCCGTAATTCACCCCTCCACTTT
D: .; V: TRBV6-1; J: TRBJ1-2; size: .; CDR3: CASSPPQGPYGYTF; DNA: TGTGCCAGCAGTCCACCCCAGGGGCCCTATGGCTACACCTTC
D: TRBD1; V: TRBV6-5; J: TRBJ1-2; size: .; CDR3: CASSYATGAYTF; DNA: TGTGCCAGCAGTTACGCTACAGGGGCCTACACCTTC
D: .; V: TRBV4-1; J: TRBJ2-7; size: .; CDR3: CASSVDRGSFYEQYF; DNA: TGCGCCAGCAGCGTAGACCGGGGCAGCTTCTACGAGCAGTACTTC
D: .; V: TRBV28; J: TRBJ1-2; size: .; CDR3: CASSLWVSVGYTF; DNA: TGTGCCAGCAGTTTATGGGTTTCGGTAGGCTACACCTTC
D: .; V: TRBV28; J: TRBJ2-7; size: .; CDR3: CASSFLTGVTSYEQYF; DNA: TGTGCCAGCAGTTTCCTGACAGGCGTTACTTCCTACGAGCAGTACTTC
D: .; V: TRBV6-5; J: TRBJ1-4; size: .; CDR3: CASSYDGTPSGRMFF; DNA: TGTGCCAGCAGTTATGACGGGACACCGAGTGGGAGGATGTTTTTT
D: TRBD1; V: TRBV5-1; J: TRBJ1-4; size: once; CDR3: CASSLDGQATNEKLFF; DNA: TGCGCCAGCAGCTTGGATGGACAGGCAACTAATGAAAAACTGTTTTTT
D: .; V: TRBV30; J: TRBJ1-3; size: .; CDR3: CAWSVPLGEPSGNTIYF; DNA: TGTGCCTGGAGTGTACCCCTGGGGGAACCCTCTGGAAACACCATATATTTT
D: TRBD2; V: TRBV18; J: TRBJ2-2; size: .; CDR3: CASSSPGLAFTGELFF; DNA: TGTGCCAGCTCGTCCCCGGGACTAGCTTTCACCGGGGAGCTGTTTTTT
D: .; V: TRBV11-3; J: TRBJ2-1; size: .; CDR3: CASSLAGASYNEQFF; DNA: TGTGCCAGCAGCTTAGCAGGGGCCTCCTACAATGAGCAGTTCTTC
D: .; V: TRBV2; J: TRBJ2-2; size: .; CDR3: CASSEGGPSGSNTGELFF; DNA: TGTGCCAGCAGTGAAGGGGGGCCTAGCGGAAGTAACACCGGGGAGCTGTTTTTT
D: .; V: TRBV7-3; J: TRBJ2-3; size: few; CDR3: CASSPRRKAGDTQYF; DNA: TGTGCCAGCAGCCCCCGACGAAAGGCGGGAGATACGCAGTATTTT
D: .; V: TRBV27; J: TRBJ1-1; size: .; CDR3: CASSSRGTAIRVGMQTEAFF; DNA: TGTGCCAGCAGTTCCCGAGGGACCGCGATCCGAGTCGGGATGCAGACTGAAGCTTTCTTT
D: .; V: TRBV7-3; J: TRBJ1-4; size: .; CDR3: CASSLLTVNEKLFF; DNA: TGTGCCAGCAGCTTACTTACAGTTAATGAAAAACTGTTTTTT
D: .; V: TRBV7-8; J: TRBJ1-2; size: .; CDR3: CASSLAILGWSGYTF; DNA: TGTGCCAGCAGCTTAGCGATCTTGGGTTGGAGTGGCTACACCTTC
D: TRBD2; V: TRBV5-4; J: TRBJ2-7; size: .; CDR3: CASSPGLAVTYEQYF; DNA: TGTGCCAGCAGCCCCGGACTAGCGGTTACCTACGAGCAGTACTTC